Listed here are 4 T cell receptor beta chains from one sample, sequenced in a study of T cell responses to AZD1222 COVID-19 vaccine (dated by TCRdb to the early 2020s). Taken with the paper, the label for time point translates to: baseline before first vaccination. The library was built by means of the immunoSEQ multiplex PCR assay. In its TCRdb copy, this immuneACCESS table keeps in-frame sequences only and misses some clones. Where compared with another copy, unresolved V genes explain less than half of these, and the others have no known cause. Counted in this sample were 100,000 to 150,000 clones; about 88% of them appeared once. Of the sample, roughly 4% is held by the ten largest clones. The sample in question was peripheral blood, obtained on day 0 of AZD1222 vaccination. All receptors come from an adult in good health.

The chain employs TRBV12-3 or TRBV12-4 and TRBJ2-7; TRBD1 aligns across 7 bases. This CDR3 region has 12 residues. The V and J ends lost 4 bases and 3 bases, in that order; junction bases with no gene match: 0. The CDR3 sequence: CASSSGGYEQYF. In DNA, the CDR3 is TGTGCCAGCAGTTCAGGGGGCTACGAGCAGTACTTC.

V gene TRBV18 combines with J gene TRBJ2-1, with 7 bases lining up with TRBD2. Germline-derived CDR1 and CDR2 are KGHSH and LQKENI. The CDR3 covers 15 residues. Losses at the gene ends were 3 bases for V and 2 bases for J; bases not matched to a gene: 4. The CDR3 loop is CASSPRGGAYNEQFF. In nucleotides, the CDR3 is TGTGCCAGCTCACCTCGCGGGGGAGCCTACAATGAGCAGTTCTTC.

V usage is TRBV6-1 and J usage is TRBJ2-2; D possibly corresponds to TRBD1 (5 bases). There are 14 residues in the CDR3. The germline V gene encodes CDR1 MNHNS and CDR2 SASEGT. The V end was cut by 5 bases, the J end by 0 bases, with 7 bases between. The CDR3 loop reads CASSSRANTGELFF. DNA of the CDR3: TGTGCCAGCAGTTCCAGGGCGAACACCGGGGAGCTGTTTTTT.

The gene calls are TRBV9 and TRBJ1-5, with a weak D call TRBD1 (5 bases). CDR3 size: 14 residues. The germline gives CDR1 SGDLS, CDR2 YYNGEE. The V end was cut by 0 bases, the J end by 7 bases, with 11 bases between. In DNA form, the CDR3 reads TGTGCCAGCAGCGTAGGAGGGGCGGGACAGCCCCAGCATTTT. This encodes CASSVGGAGQPQHF.